The 20 T cell receptor beta chains given below trace back to one sample, sequenced in a study of blood T cell repertoires in COVID-19. Only in-frame clones appear in the TCRdb table, and some are missing; sequencing was by immunoSEQ multiplex PCR. There are around 260,000 clones in the sample; about nine tenths occur only once, and 2% to 2.5% lies in the top ten. Sequencing input: peripheral blood. The receptors stem from a woman younger than 45 with COVID-19, enrolled during active disease.

This rearrangement joins TRBV19 to TRBJ2-3, with D possibly TRBD2 on 5 matching bases. This CDR3 has 14 residues. V was pared by 0 bases and J by 5 bases, with 9 bases between. The V gene's germline CDR1 is LNHDA and CDR2 SQIVND (reference sequence). In nucleotides, the CDR3 is TGTGCCAGTAGTATAGAAGGCGGAGGAGATACGCAGTATTTT. Protein product: CASSIEGGGDTQYF.

V and J are TRBV3-1 (or the pseudogene TRBV3-2) and TRBJ2-1; D might be TRBD2 (5 bases). Deletions cut 4 bases from V and 7 bases from J, with 20 bases between. CDR3 length equals 16 residues. The germline V gene encodes CDR1 LGHDT and CDR2 YNNKEL (reference sequence). CDR3 protein: CASSPPGSLGLNEQFF. CDR3 nucleotide sequence: TGTGCCAGCAGCCCCCCGGGGTCCTTGGGGTTGAATGAGCAGTTCTTC.

This clone is a singleton in its sample. The chain joins TRBV5-6 to TRBJ1-1; 10 bases are a match to TRBD1. The ends lost 4 bases at V and 3 bases at J; junction bases unmatched: 12. Per the germline V gene, CDR1 is SGHDT and CDR2 is YYEEEE. The CDR3 has 17 residues. Here the CDR3 reads CASSAGDRGRTDTEAFF. The DNA for the CDR3 is TGTGCCAGCAGCGCCGGTGACAGGGGGCGAACGGACACTGAAGCTTTCTTT.

This chain uses TRBV7-2 with TRBJ2-3; no firm D call. Germline-derived CDR1 and CDR2 are SGHTA and FQGNSA. There are 12 residues in the CDR3. The V and J ends lost 2 bases and 3 bases respectively, with 3 bases between them. The CDR3 coding sequence is TGTGCCAGCAGCTTATCAACAGATACGCAGTATTTT. Encoded protein: CASSLSTDTQYF.

This chain uses TRBV21-1 with TRBJ2-4; the DNA was not compared with TRBD1, the D call given in the table. TRBV21-1 is a documented pseudogene. CDR3 size: 16 residues. Here the CDR3 DNA reads TGTGCCAGCAGCAAAGGGGCCTTGATAGCCAAAAACATTCAGTACTTC. Translating it yields CASSKGALIAKNIQYF.

The chain joins TRBV29-1 to TRBJ1-4; D is unclear. CDR1 and CDR2 (germline): SQVTM, ANQGSEA. The V gene lost 6 bases and the J gene lost 8 bases, with 16 bases spanning the gap. This CDR3 is 13 amino acids long. The CDR3 DNA reads TGCAGCGTGGCAATGGGCATTGAGGAAAAACTGTTTTTT. It yields the protein CSVAMGIEEKLFF.

This clone was counted once. The rearrangement links TRBV9 to TRBJ2-2; 9 nucleotides align to TRBD2. The CDR3 is made up of 16 amino acids. Germline CDR1 and CDR2: SGDLS and YYNGEE. V lost 2 bases to trimming and J lost 0 bases; unmatched junction nucleotides: 2. The CDR3 is CASSVSGRANTGELFF. CDR3 coding DNA: TGTGCCAGCAGCGTTAGCGGGAGAGCGAACACCGGGGAGCTGTTTTTT.

The chain uses TRBV18 and TRBJ1-6; TRBD1 aligns across 10 bases. The CDR3 length is 14 residues. V trimming: 5 bases; J trimming: 9 bases; junction bases outside the gene matches: 4. Germline V gene data show CDR1 as KGHSH and CDR2 as LQKENI. CDR3 nucleotides: TGTGCCAGCTCAGAAGACAGGGGGCGTTCACCCCTCCACTTT. Protein sequence: CASSEDRGRSPLHF. Together with reference TRBV18 and TRBJ1-6, the CDR3 gives the full variable domain: NAGVMQNPRHLVRRRGQEARLRCSPMKGHSHVYWYRQLPEEGLKFMVYLQKENIIDESGMPKERFSAEFPKEGPSILRIQQVVRGDSAAYFCASSEDRGRSPLHFGNGTRLTVT.

This chain joins TRBV29-1 and TRBJ2-1; 10 bases fit TRBD2. Germline CDR1 SQVTM, CDR2 ANQGSEA. This CDR3 region has 14 residues. V trimming: 4 bases; J trimming: 7 bases; junction bases outside the gene matches: 7. In DNA, the CDR3 is TGCAGCGTTGCAAGCGGGAGGGCATGGAATGAGCAGTTCTTC. Translated, it gives CSVASGRAWNEQFF.

The chain combines TRBV28 with TRBJ2-1; D call uncertain. CDR3 length equals 12 residues. The germline CDR1 and CDR2 sequences are MDHEN and SYDVKM. Trimming stripped 1 base from V and 10 bases from J, with 8 bases between. CDR3 DNA sequence: TGTGCCAGCAGTTTATACGGGTTAGAGCAGTTCTTC. Translating gives CASSLYGLEQFF.

V is TRBV15 and J is TRBJ1-2, with D perhaps matching TRBD1 (5 bases). The CDR3 runs to 15 residues. Germline loops: CDR1 LNHNV, CDR2 YYDKDF (reference sequence). The V gene lost 0 bases and the J gene lost 3 bases, with 11 bases spanning the gap. The CDR3 DNA is TGTGCCACCAGCAGAGATAAAGGGGCGGACTATGGCTACACCTTC. This codes for CATSRDKGADYGYTF.

V and J are TRBV18 and TRBJ2-1, with 10 bases that match TRBD2. The CDR3 is 15 amino acids. The V and J ends lost 0 bases and 8 bases, in that order; junction bases with no gene match: 4. Germline values: CDR1 KGHSH, CDR2 LQKENI. The chain's CDR3 is CASSPPTSGIDEQFF. The DNA for the CDR3 is TGTGCCAGCTCACCACCCACTAGCGGGATCGATGAGCAGTTCTTC. Full variable domain (outside the CDR3, taken from reference TRBV18 and TRBJ2-1): NAGVMQNPRHLVRRRGQEARLRCSPMKGHSHVYWYRQLPEEGLKFMVYLQKENIIDESGMPKERFSAEFPKEGPSILRIQQVVRGDSAAYFCASSPPTSGIDEQFFGPGTRLTVL.

This chain uses TRBV7-8 with TRBJ1-2, with D possibly TRBD1 on 5 matching bases. V was trimmed by 1 base and J by 8 bases, leaving 14 bases between them. Germline loops: CDR1 SGHVS, CDR2 FQNEAQ. The CDR3 covers 14 residues. In DNA, the CDR3 is TGTGCCAGCAGCTTAGAGGCGGAGGGACTCGGCTACACCTTC. Translating gives CASSLEAEGLGYTF.

The J gene is TRBJ2-7, the V gene TRBV4-2, with 8 bases identical to TRBD1. Germline V lookup: CDR1 LGHNA, CDR2 YNFKEQ. This CDR3 has 13 residues. J was trimmed by 2 bases and V by 5 bases; bases with no gene match: 2. CDR3 bases: TGTGCCAGCAGCGAGGACAGGGCCTACGAGCAGTACTTC. It specifies CASSEDRAYEQYF.

This chain uses TRBV7-3 with TRBJ2-7; 8 bases align to TRBD1. Germline V lookup: CDR1 SGHTA, CDR2 FQGTGA. J gave up 3 bases and V 2 bases, and 9 bases lay outside the gene matches. CDR3 size: 16 residues. Here the CDR3 reads CASSLSKRDRIYEQYF. The CDR3 bases are TGTGCCAGCAGCTTATCTAAGAGGGACAGGATCTACGAGCAGTACTTC.

The chain couples TRBV19 to TRBJ1-6; D unresolved. Germline CDR1 is LNHDA and CDR2 is SQIVND (reference sequence). This CDR3 spans 14 amino acids. V lost 6 bases, J lost 7 bases, and 13 bases lay in between. CDR3 nucleotide sequence: TGTGCCAGTAGCCTTGAGGGCAGAAATTCACCCCTCCACTTT. As protein: CASSLEGRNSPLHF.

This chain joins TRBV28 and TRBJ1-2; no clear D. Trimming removed 1 base from V and 8 bases from J, with 8 bases in between. CDR1 is MDHEN and CDR2 is SYDVKM in the germline V gene. The CDR3 totals 12 residues. The CDR3 DNA is TGTGCCAGCAGTTTATCCGGGAACGGCTACACCTTC. It encodes CASSLSGNGYTF.

V is TRBV7-9 and J is TRBJ1-1; D is unresolved. In germline, CDR1 is SEHNR, CDR2 FQNEAQ (reference sequence). This CDR3 has 13 residues. Trimming took 2 bases from V and 0 from J, leaving 4 bases between them. Here the CDR3 DNA reads TGTGCCAGCAGCTTATTTATGAACACTGAAGCTTTCTTT. Translating it yields CASSLFMNTEAFF.

This clone was seen only once. This chain joins TRBV2 and TRBJ2-7; D ambiguous. Trimming cost V 6 bases and J 3 bases, with 6 bases left between them. Germline V CDR1 and CDR2: SNHLY, FYNNEI. CDR3 length equals 11 residues. Here the CDR3 DNA reads TGTGCCAGCAGCAGTATCTACGAGCAGTACTTC. Translation: CASSSIYEQYF.

In DNA, the CDR3 is TGTGCCAGCAGCTTCGGACAGGGGAAAGCAGAGACCCAGTACTTC. Encoded protein: CASSFGQGKAETQYF. This chain uses TRBV9 with TRBJ2-5; 9 bases match TRBD1. The CDR3 covers 15 residues. The germline V gene encodes CDR1 SGDLS and CDR2 YYNGEE. After removal of 4 bases from V and 4 bases from J, the junction contained 8 bases not matched to a gene.